Shown below are 4 T cell receptor beta chains from a single sample sequenced in a study of CD8+ T cells in alopecia areata. Treatment indicated: oral pan-JAK inhibitor, 5-10 mg twice daily. RNA, once extracted, was reverse transcribed into cDNA for use as the sequencing template. TCRdb's copy holds only in-frame clones and misses some; the assay was immunoSEQ multiplex PCR. In the table there are 200,000 or so clones, about 40% of which are singletons. The starting material was CD4+ T cells sorted from blood, obtained at roughly week 36, from a patient treated with tofacitinib. Every receptor here comes from a human donor with alopecia areata.

The chain couples TRBV5-1 to TRBJ2-3; D remains unclear. The CDR3 has 12 residues. Germline CDR1 reads SGHRS; CDR2 reads YFSETQ. Trimming stripped 0 bases from V and 10 bases from J, with 9 bases between. The CDR3 protein is CASSLEGSSQYF. In DNA form, the CDR3 reads TGCGCCAGCAGCTTGGAGGGAAGCTCGCAGTATTTT.

The genes are TRBV6-1 and TRBJ2-2; D not resolved. V lost 4 bases and J lost 7, with 10 bases in between. Looked up from germline, CDR1 is MNHNS and CDR2 is SASEGT. The CDR3 sequence is 13 residues long. CDR3 nucleotide sequence: TGTGCCAGCAGTGGGTCCTCACGCGGGGAGCTGTTTTTT. Protein: CASSGSSRGELFF.

This clone was observed a handful of times. The chain carries TRBV7-2 and TRBJ2-3; D possibly corresponds to TRBD2 (6 bases). Germline-derived CDR1 and CDR2 are SGHTA and FQGNSA. The V gene lost 8 bases and the J gene lost 1 base, with 16 bases spanning the gap. The CDR3 sequence is 15 residues long. This CDR3 is CASRWRGGGTDTQYF. Here the CDR3 DNA reads TGTGCCAGCCGTTGGAGGGGCGGCGGCACAGATACGCAGTATTTT.

The chain carries TRBV6-5 and TRBJ2-7, with 9 nucleotides matching TRBD1. This CDR3 comprises 15 residues. The trim removed 2 bases at V and 4 bases at J, leaving 6 bases unmatched. CDR1 is MNHEY and CDR2 is SVGAGI in the germline V gene. The CDR3 sequence is CASSYLGQGGYEQYF. In DNA form, the CDR3 reads TGTGCCAGCAGTTACCTGGGACAGGGAGGTTACGAGCAGTACTTC.